A single sample gave rise to the 16 T cell receptor beta chains below, sequenced in a study of shared clonotypes between healthy human individuals. Sequenced by immunoSEQ multiplex PCR; TCRdb stores in-frame clones only, minus some. The sample holds more than 2 million clones; about 95% are singletons and the top ten take 1% to 1.3%. CD8 cells regarded as naive lacked CD45RO, were positively chosen for CCR7, and omitted terminally differentiated effector memory CD45RA+ cells. Sequenced: naive CD8+ T cells sorted from blood. The receptors originated from a man aged 18 to 29 in good health.

This rearrangement joins TRBV7-9 to TRBJ2-5; TRBD1 aligns across 8 bases. Germline assignment: CDR1 SEHNR and CDR2 FQNEAQ (reference sequence). The CDR3 length is 17 residues. V shed 0 bases and J 2 bases; nucleotides not matched to a gene: 8. In DNA form, the CDR3 reads TGTGCCAGCAGCTTAGCGAGCCAGGGGGCTTGGCAAGAGACCCAGTACTTC. Protein: CASSLASQGAWQETQYF.

This clone was detected once. The rearrangement uses TRBV10-1 and TRBJ2-1; perhaps TRBD1 as D (5 bases). The CDR3 extends over 15 amino acids. Per the germline V gene, CDR1 is WNHNN and CDR2 is SYGVQD (reference sequence). Between the trimmed V and J ends, which lost 6 bases and 2 bases, there was a span of 14 bases. The CDR3 reads CASSRTSSPYNEQFF. The CDR3 DNA reads TGCGCCAGCAGCCGGACATCGTCCCCCTACAATGAGCAGTTCTTC.

V is TRBV27 and J is TRBJ2-7; D gene unclear. Trimming removed 0 bases at V and 6 bases at J, with 12 bases between. Germline CDR1 and CDR2: MNHEY and SMNVEV (reference sequence). The CDR3 runs to 14 residues. The CDR3 loop reads CASSLSIGGLEQYF. The CDR3 DNA is TGTGCCAGCAGTTTATCAATAGGCGGTCTCGAGCAGTACTTC.

The chain couples TRBV2 to TRBJ2-3, with no clear D. Germline assignment: CDR1 SNHLY and CDR2 FYNNEI. Trimming pared 3 bases from V and 5 bases from J, leaving 18 bases between. The CDR3 is 16 amino acids. The CDR3 nucleotides are TGTGCCAGCAGTGACCTTTTGACACCGAATCGAGATACGCAGTATTTT. This encodes CASSDLLTPNRDTQYF.

Concerning this clone itself: The CDR3 does not end in the conserved phenylalanine or tryptophan, so this is likely a read error. It is unclear where the CDR3 begins or ends on the DNA, so no DNA is shown, and the CDR3 is as TCRdb lists it. The gene calls are TRBV19 and TRBJ1-2; the table's D call, TRBD1, was not checked against the DNA. Germline CDR1 is LNHDA and CDR2 is SQIVND (reference sequence). The CDR3 adds up to 14 amino acids, both ends counted. The CDR3 sequence: CASSTGQGYGLDLV.

The rearrangement uses TRBV9 and TRBJ2-5; 9 bases fit TRBD1. The CDR3 covers 16 residues. The V and J ends lost 0 bases and 3 bases, in that order; junction bases with no gene match: 6. CDR1 and CDR2 (germline): SGDLS, YYNGEE. The DNA of the CDR3 is TGTGCCAGCAGCGTAGACGGACAGGGGATAAAAGAGACCCAGTACTTC. Translated, it gives CASSVDGQGIKETQYF.

The chain couples TRBV2 to TRBJ2-5, with TRBD2 identical over 8 bases. The CDR3 is 15 amino acids. The trim removed 7 bases at V and 4 bases at J, leaving 11 bases unmatched. From germline, CDR1 is SNHLY and CDR2 FYNNEI. The CDR3 sequence: CASIGAGGLAETQYF. The CDR3 DNA sequence: TGTGCCAGCATCGGCGCGGGGGGCCTCGCAGAGACCCAGTACTTC.

The rearrangement uses TRBV6-5 and TRBJ1-1; possible D gene TRBD1, 6 bases. The CDR3 is made up of 15 amino acids. In germline, CDR1 is MNHEY, CDR2 SVGAGI. V was cut by 5 bases and J by 1 base, with 14 bases left in between. The CDR3 loop reads CASSGLGGQNTEAFF. CDR3 sequence (DNA): TGTGCCAGCAGTGGACTGGGGGGCCAGAACACTGAAGCTTTCTTT.

CDR3 region: CASSAPAHYGYTF. The DNA of the CDR3 is TGTGCCAGCAGCGCCCCAGCACACTATGGCTACACCTTC. The chain carries TRBV9 and TRBJ1-2, with no clear D. This CDR3 has 13 residues. Germline V lookup: CDR1 SGDLS, CDR2 YYNGEE. Trimming removed 3 bases from V and 3 bases from J, with 9 bases in between.

V is TRBV27 and J is TRBJ2-3; no reliable D call. V was clipped by 2 bases and J by 2 bases, with 8 bases between them. This CDR3 comprises 14 residues. The germline V gene encodes CDR1 MNHEY and CDR2 SMNVEV (reference sequence). The CDR3 here is CASSLGTYTDTQYF. The CDR3 nucleotides are TGTGCCAGCAGTTTAGGAACGTACACAGATACGCAGTATTTT.

The genes are TRBV25-1 and TRBJ2-1, with 9 bases aligning to TRBD1. The CDR3 consists of 13 residues. V gave up 8 bases and J gave up 7 bases; unmatched junction bases: 6. CDR1 MGHDK and CDR2 SYGVNS come from the germline V gene. CDR3 nucleotide sequence: TGTGCCAGCTCAGGGACAGGGCAGAATGAGCAGTTCTTC. It translates to CASSGTGQNEQFF.

The V call is TRBV6-1, the J call TRBJ2-7; D unresolved. From germline, CDR1 is MNHNS and CDR2 SASEGT. The CDR3 spans 13 residues. Deletions cut 1 base from V and 3 bases from J, with 7 bases between. CDR3: CASSEGDDYEQYF. The CDR3 region has the DNA TGTGCCAGCAGTGAAGGGGATGACTACGAGCAGTACTTC.

This clone was seen a single time. The chain uses TRBV6-1 and TRBJ2-7; D is unclear. Germline CDR1 reads MNHNS; CDR2 reads SASEGT. V dropped 2 bases and J dropped 3 bases, with 8 bases sitting between them. This CDR3 is built from 13 residues. CDR3 coding DNA: TGTGCCAGCAGTGAAAGTAAGTACTACGAGCAGTACTTC. Protein product: CASSESKYYEQYF.

The chain uses TRBV6-6 and TRBJ2-5; D is unresolved. V was pared by 3 bases and J by 5 bases, with 4 bases between. The CDR3 is 11 residues long. Germline V gene sequence: CDR1 MNHNY, CDR2 SVGAGI (reference sequence). CDR3 loop: CASSYTETQYF. DNA of the CDR3: TGTGCCAGCAGTTATACGGAGACCCAGTACTTC.

This clone was observed once. The chain combines TRBV7-9 with TRBJ1-6; possibly TRBD1 for D (5 bases). Trimming removed 5 bases from V and 9 bases from J, with 11 bases in between. Germline assignment: CDR1 SEHNR and CDR2 FQNEAQ (reference sequence). The CDR3 covers 13 residues. CDR3 region: CASSRPGLSPLHF. The CDR3 DNA sequence: TGTGCCAGCAGCAGACCGGGACTTTCACCCCTCCACTTT.

A note on this clone: Other DNA variants within this sample encode the same CDR3. V usage is TRBV4-3 and J usage is TRBJ2-1; unclear D gene. Between the trimmed V and J ends, which lost 0 bases and 0 bases, there was a span of 3 bases. Germline CDR1 is LGHNA and CDR2 is YSLEER. CDR3 size: 14 residues. The CDR3 region is CASSQDSSYNEQFF. CDR3 coding DNA: TGCGCCAGCAGCCAAGACAGCTCCTACAATGAGCAGTTCTTC.